A single TCR beta chain is shown here with its context. Its antigen is as yet unknown. This entry is derived from a study of cytomegalovirus exposure and HLA in healthy donors. Background on the study: Around 83% of 350 to 400 genotyped donors fell in the Caucasian-associated ancestry cluster.

Germline V CDR1 and CDR2: MNHNS, SASEGT. Germline trimming cut 0 bases from V and 3 bases from J; bases unmatched to any gene: 6. This CDR3 comprises 17 residues. A multiplex PCR was run with 60 Vbeta primers and 13 Jbeta primers. Sequencing used immunoSEQ multiplex PCR; TCRdb keeps in-frame clones, though not all of them. Of some 150,000 clones in the sample, 82% are singletons; the top ten hold roughly 3.1%. Study conclusions and caveats: A later look showed TCR association rates differing by HLA locus, highest for DRB1 and lowest for HLA-C. Some segments of the V type, notably TRBV6-2 and TRBV6-3, were excluded as indistinguishable.

The source is a man younger than 30 in good health and CMV-seropositive. The genes are TRBV6-1 and TRBJ2-2; 8 bases agree with TRBD2. The material sequenced was PBMCs. The CDR3: CASSEALLAGYTGELFF. The DNA for the CDR3 is TGTGCCAGCAGTGAAGCGCTGCTAGCGGGTTACACCGGGGAGCTGTTTTTT.